The 27 T cell receptor beta chains below come from one sample, sequenced in a study of beta chain features in type 1 diabetes (dated by TCRdb to 2017 to 2018). The library was generated by the immunoSEQ multiplex PCR assay. The High Capacity cDNA Reverse Transcription Kit was used to reverse transcribe all of the isolated RNA, meaning that expressed TCRB transcripts were what got sequenced. Entries here come from immuneACCESS through TCRdb and include only in-frame sequences with V and J called. Some clones fail to appear in such tables; in the studies checked, an unresolved V gene covers under half of the shortfall, and the cause of the remainder is unknown. Within this sample are 15,000 or so clones, with about 70% of them counted one time only. Jointly, the top ten make up 0.79% of the sample. The antigens for these receptors are not known. What the research found in general, with its limitations: In all four CD4+ subsets, TCRB CDR3 length was moderately but significantly shorter in type 1 diabetes patients.

What was sequenced was stem cell memory CD4+ T cells from blood. Interpreted using the paper, the cell subset or site label stands for: stem cell-like memory CD4+ T cells. The origin of the receptors is a young man with type 1 diabetes.

Only one count was recorded for this clone. The CDR3 sequence is CASSLTPQGAGNQPQHF. CDR3 DNA: TGCGCCAGCAGCTTAACCCCCCAGGGTGCGGGCAATCAGCCCCAGCATTTT. This chain uses TRBV5-1 with TRBJ1-5, with D perhaps matching TRBD1 (5 bases). Trimming stripped 2 bases from V and 2 bases from J, with 17 bases between. The CDR3 extends over 17 amino acids. The germline V gene encodes CDR1 SGHRS and CDR2 YFSETQ.

The genes are TRBV5-1 and TRBJ2-1; TRBD1 agrees at 9 bases. J was trimmed by 8 bases and V by 3 bases; bases with no gene match: 15. The CDR3 runs 17 residues. CDR1 and CDR2 from the germline V gene are SGHRS and YFSETQ. The chain's CDR3 is CASSSNPVGQGWDEQFF. The CDR3 bases are TGCGCCAGCAGCTCGAACCCGGTGGGACAGGGATGGGATGAGCAGTTCTTC.

In its sample, this clone was seen a few times. This chain uses TRBV28 with TRBJ2-7, with TRBD2 matching over 7 bases. The CDR3 totals 14 residues. Germline V gives CDR1 MDHEN, CDR2 SYDVKM. V lost 4 bases to trimming and J lost 3 bases; unmatched junction nucleotides: 6. CDR3 region: CASSSSGVLYEQYF. DNA for the CDR3: TGTGCCAGCAGTTCCAGCGGGGTCCTCTACGAGCAGTACTTC.

This clone was counted a few times. This rearrangement joins TRBV21-1 to TRBJ2-7; the table's D call TRBD1 went unverified against the DNA. TRBV21-1 is an annotated pseudogene. The CDR3 has 17 residues. CDR3 residues: CASSTHPGDRVGYEQYF. CDR3 DNA sequence: TGTGCCAGCAGCACTCACCCTGGGGACAGGGTGGGTTACGAGCAGTACTTC.

The chain couples TRBV18 to TRBJ2-5; maybe TRBD2 (5 bases). The CDR3 is 14 amino acids. CDR1 is KGHSH and CDR2 is LQKENI in the germline V gene. The V gene lost 3 bases and the J gene lost 4 bases, with 12 bases spanning the gap. The CDR3 loop reads CASSPSVRAETQYF. Here the CDR3 DNA reads TGTGCCAGCTCACCCTCAGTGAGGGCAGAGACCCAGTACTTC.

The chain has TRBV19 and TRBJ2-3; 9 bases align to TRBD1. Per the germline V gene, CDR1 is LNHDA and CDR2 is SQIVND (reference sequence). This CDR3 is built from 15 residues. The V gene end was trimmed by 7 bases and the J gene end by 4 bases; junction bases not matched to a gene: 9. The CDR3 loop is CASTNPGQGADTQYF. The CDR3 DNA is TGTGCCAGTACCAATCCGGGACAGGGCGCAGATACGCAGTATTTT.

The gene calls are TRBV5-1 and TRBJ1-4; D may be TRBD1 (5 bases). From germline, CDR1 is SGHRS and CDR2 YFSETQ. The CDR3 sequence is 14 residues long. The ends were cut back, 5 bases at V and 4 bases at J, with 12 bases in the middle. The CDR3 nucleotides are TGCGCCAGCAGTTCCGACAGCTATAATGAAAAACTGTTTTTT. Translating gives CASSSDSYNEKLFF. The full variable domain, completed using reference TRBV5-1 and TRBJ1-4, is KAGVTQTPRYLIKTRGQQVTLSCSPISGHRSVSWYQQTPGQGLQFLFEYFSETQRNKGNFPGRFSGRQFSNSRSEMNVSTLELGDSALYLCASSSDSYNEKLFFGSGTQLSVL.

The chain employs TRBV2 and TRBJ2-2; D remains ambiguous. The CDR3 has 15 amino acids. Germline V gene data show CDR1 as SNHLY and CDR2 as FYNNEI. Trimming took 4 bases from V and 5 from J, leaving 14 bases between them. CDR3 amino acids: CASSGSSLRTGELFF. The CDR3 nucleotides are TGTGCCAGCAGTGGGTCTTCGCTCAGAACCGGGGAGCTGTTTTTT.

The chain employs TRBV6-1 and TRBJ2-3, with D possibly TRBD1 on 6 matching bases. Trimming cost V 6 bases and J 0 bases, with 10 bases left between them. The CDR3 spans 14 residues. Germline loops: CDR1 MNHNS, CDR2 SASEGT. CDR3: CASSRTVSTDTQYF. The CDR3 nucleotides read TGTGCCAGCAGCCGGACAGTAAGCACAGATACGCAGTATTTT.

The V call is TRBV19, the J call TRBJ1-1; a weak D match, TRBD1 (5 bases). Germline CDR1 reads LNHDA; CDR2 reads SQIVND (reference sequence). The CDR3 runs to 17 residues. V was shortened by 0 bases and J by 0 bases, with 14 bases between the two germline ends. The CDR3 protein is CASSIDGGGAVNTEAFF. The CDR3 DNA sequence: TGTGCCAGTAGTATAGATGGTGGAGGGGCTGTGAACACTGAAGCTTTCTTT.

V usage is TRBV7-2 and J usage is TRBJ2-1; tentatively, D is TRBD2 (6 bases). CDR3 length: 15 amino acids. Germline CDR1 and CDR2: SGHTA and FQGNSA. Deletions cut 1 base from V and 9 bases from J, with 16 bases between. CDR3 DNA: TGTGCCAGCAGCTTAGGTCTGGGGGGATGGGGTGAGCAGTTCTTC. This sequence encodes CASSLGLGGWGEQFF.

This clone was recorded once. The chain combines TRBV6-5 with TRBJ2-5, with D hard to call. The ends were cut back, 7 bases at V and 5 bases at J, with 14 bases in the middle. The CDR3 totals 13 residues. Germline V gives CDR1 MNHEY, CDR2 SVGAGI. CDR3: CASTPRTWETQYF. The CDR3 DNA reads as TGTGCCAGCACCCCACGCACTTGGGAGACCCAGTACTTC.

V is TRBV4-3 and J is TRBJ2-3, with 9 bases that match TRBD2. The trim removed 0 bases at V and 6 bases at J, leaving 7 bases unmatched. Germline V gene data show CDR1 as LGHNA and CDR2 as YSLEER. The CDR3 covers 16 residues. CDR3 DNA sequence: TGCGCCAGCAGCCAAGAAGGCGGGGGGGCCATGGATACGCAGTATTTT. Protein: CASSQEGGGAMDTQYF.

This clone has just a few counts. The V call is TRBV25-1, the J call TRBJ1-5; the D is unclear. V was pared by 1 base and J by 6 bases, with 10 bases between. From germline, CDR1 is MGHDK and CDR2 SYGVNS. The CDR3 loop spans 14 amino acids. The CDR3 sequence is CASSESRSRQPQHF. The CDR3 nucleotides are TGTGCCAGCAGTGAATCCCGTTCCCGTCAGCCCCAGCATTTT.

V gene TRBV28 combines with J gene TRBJ1-2, with 9 bases lining up with TRBD1. V was pared by 4 bases and J by 3 bases, with 12 bases of the junction left unmatched. Looked up from germline, CDR1 is MDHEN and CDR2 is SYDVKM. CDR3 size: 17 residues. The CDR3 DNA follows: TGTGCCAGCAGTTGGACGGTCCGGGGGGACAGGGACTATGGCTACACCTTC. It translates to CASSWTVRGDRDYGYTF.

The chain has TRBV7-2 and TRBJ2-7, with 9 bases identical to TRBD1. V lost 0 bases to trimming and J lost 0 bases; unmatched junction nucleotides: 0. The germline V gene encodes CDR1 SGHTA and CDR2 FQGNSA. This CDR3 is 15 amino acids long. The CDR3 loop reads CASSLAGQGSYEQYF. The CDR3 DNA follows: TGTGCCAGCAGCTTAGCGGGACAGGGCTCCTACGAGCAGTACTTC.

This chain joins TRBV5-6 and TRBJ2-7; the D gene is possibly TRBD1 (6 bases). The V gene lost 1 base and the J gene lost 0 bases, with 11 bases spanning the gap. CDR3 length equals 15 residues. Germline V CDR1 and CDR2: SGHDT, YYEEEE. CDR3 DNA sequence: TGTGCCAGCAGCTTGTGGAACAGGGCCTCCTACGAGCAGTACTTC. Its translation is CASSLWNRASYEQYF.

The V and J genes are TRBV6-5 and TRBJ2-1; the match to TRBD1 covers 8 bases. CDR1 is MNHEY, CDR2 SVGAGI, per germline. Losses at the gene ends were 6 bases for V and 6 bases for J; bases not matched to a gene: 10. The CDR3 contains 15 residues. CDR3: CASRDHGTGFNEQFF. CDR3 in DNA: TGTGCCAGCAGGGACCACGGGACAGGATTCAATGAGCAGTTCTTC.

The chain links TRBV5-1 to TRBJ2-5, with TRBD2 matching 11 bases. The germline CDR1 and CDR2 sequences are SGHRS and YFSETQ. V dropped 3 bases and J dropped 4; count of bases not matched to a gene: 11. CDR3 size: 17 residues. For the CDR3, the DNA is TGCGCCAGCAGCTACTCCCCGGCCGGGACTAGCGGAGAGACCCAGTACTTC. This encodes CASSYSPAGTSGETQYF.

CDR3 bases: TGCGCCAGCAGCCAAGATTCCAGCTCCTACAATGAGCAGTTCTTC. As protein: CASSQDSSSYNEQFF. This sequence joins TRBV4-3 and TRBJ2-1; D ambiguous. The CDR3 contains 15 residues. The germline gives CDR1 LGHNA, CDR2 YSLEER. V dropped 0 bases and J dropped 0 bases, with 6 bases sitting between them.

The V call is TRBV6-6, the J call TRBJ1-1, with 9 bases identical to TRBD1. Germline lookup yields CDR1 MNHNY and CDR2 SVGAGI (reference sequence). The CDR3 has 14 amino acids. V lost 7 bases to trimming and J lost 7 bases; unmatched junction nucleotides: 10. CDR3 DNA sequence: TGTGCCAGCATCAGGAACAGGGGGCAGGGTGAAGCTTTCTTT. This sequence encodes CASIRNRGQGEAFF.

The chain is built from TRBV29-1 and TRBJ1-2, with D possibly matching TRBD1 (5 bases). Germline V lookup: CDR1 SQVTM, CDR2 ANQGSEA. The CDR3 runs 13 residues. V dropped 3 bases and J dropped 1 base, with 9 bases sitting between them. The CDR3 here is CSVDLQGNYGYTF. The CDR3 DNA follows: TGCAGCGTTGACCTTCAGGGTAACTATGGCTACACCTTC.

This clone appeared a single time. This chain connects TRBV10-3 to TRBJ1-5, with D perhaps matching TRBD1 (6 bases). This CDR3 region has 18 residues. Germline-derived CDR1 and CDR2 are ENHRY and SYGVKD. V was pared by 0 bases and J by 0 bases, with 15 bases between. Written as DNA, the CDR3 is TGTGCCATCAGTGAGTCAAGGGGGTCATCTGATAGCAATCAGCCCCAGCATTTT. Amino acids: CAISESRGSSDSNQPQHF.

V gene TRBV28 combines with J gene TRBJ1-2, with TRBD1 identical over 7 bases. V was clipped by 3 bases and J by 6 bases; unmatched bases: 7. Germline V gene data show CDR1 as MDHEN and CDR2 as SYDVKM. This CDR3 is built from 14 residues. CDR3 sequence: CASSFVDRANGYTF. The CDR3 DNA reads TGTGCCAGCAGTTTTGTCGACAGGGCGAATGGCTACACCTTC.

This clone was seen a few times. The rearrangement links TRBV7-2 to TRBJ2-1, with a tentative D call TRBD1 (5 bases). CDR3 length: 13 amino acids. The V and J ends lost 4 bases and 8 bases respectively, with 12 bases between them. Germline V gives CDR1 SGHTA, CDR2 FQGNSA. This CDR3 is CASSSAPRDEQFF. CDR3 coding DNA: TGTGCCAGCAGCTCGGCCCCCAGGGATGAGCAGTTCTTC.

This clone was counted a few times. V usage is TRBV29-1 and J usage is TRBJ2-3, with D perhaps matching TRBD2 (6 bases). Germline V lookup: CDR1 SQVTM, CDR2 ANQGSEA. This CDR3 is built from 13 residues. V shed 4 bases and J shed 0 bases, with 8 bases lying between them. The CDR3 reads CSVGGVSTDTQYF. The DNA of the CDR3 is TGCAGCGTTGGGGGGGTGAGCACAGATACGCAGTATTTT.

The chain links TRBV7-3 to TRBJ2-7, with 10 positions matching TRBD2. V lost 2 bases, J lost 3 bases, and 4 bases stayed unmatched. The CDR3 is 15 residues long. Germline loops: CDR1 SGHTA, CDR2 FQGTGA. CDR3 protein: CASSLSGTSDYEQYF. For the CDR3, the DNA is TGTGCCAGCAGCTTATCCGGGACTAGCGACTACGAGCAGTACTTC.